Following are 18 T cell receptor beta chains from one sample sequenced in a study of T cell repertoires in cytomegalovirus infection. TCRdb reprocessed the reads via MiXCR and lists one record per CDR3 protein. The sample yields about 830,000 distinct CDR3 sequences, approximately 29% seen once. Their antigens remain unidentified. Sequencing was performed on cultured CD8+ T cells from PBMCs, taken from culture after CMV antigen stimulation. Source of these receptors: a human donor in good health (CMV status not recorded). Some clones in this sample may be carry-over from other donors' samples.

This clonotype was counted only a few times. The V call is TRBV27, the J call TRBJ2-2; no reliable D call. Germline-derived CDR1 and CDR2 are MNHEY and SMNVEV (reference sequence). With 1 base removed from V and 2 bases from J, the gap between germline ends came to 8 bases. The CDR3 extends over 15 amino acids. The CDR3 sequence: CASSLYGDNTGELFF. The DNA for the CDR3 is TGTGCCAGCAGTTTATACGGCGACAACACCGGGGAGCTGTTTTTT.

The genes are TRBV29-1 and TRBJ2-1, with 8 bases aligning to TRBD2. Germline trimming cut 5 bases from V and 4 bases from J; bases unmatched to any gene: 4. CDR3 length: 13 residues. Germline CDR1 and CDR2: SQVTM and ANQGSEA. The CDR3 coding sequence is TGCAGCGTTAGCGGGGGCCTATACAATGAGCAGTTCTTC. Protein product: CSVSGGLYNEQFF.

This clonotype was detected ten times or more. V is TRBV7-2 and J is TRBJ2-1; D call uncertain. CDR1 is SGHTA and CDR2 is FQGNSA in the germline V gene. V lost 5 bases and J lost 4, with 3 bases in between. CDR3 length equals 11 residues. The CDR3 loop reads CASSPYNEQFF. The CDR3 nucleotides read TGTGCCAGCAGCCCTTACAATGAGCAGTTCTTC.

As regards this clonotype: This may be a read error, as it is one base from a much larger clone. The V call is TRBV7-6, the J call TRBJ1-5, with no clear D. The germline CDR1 and CDR2 sequences are SGHVS and FNYEAQ. This CDR3 spans 13 amino acids. CDR3 DNA sequence: TGTGTCAGCAGCCGGACGGCCAATCAGCCCCAGCATTTT. This encodes CVSSRTANQPQHF.

This clonotype was detected only a few times. The J gene is TRBJ2-7, the V gene TRBV2; 9 nucleotides line up with TRBD1. CDR1 and CDR2 (germline): SNHLY, FYNNEI. The V gene end was trimmed by 7 bases and the J gene end by 3 bases; junction bases not matched to a gene: 10. This CDR3 spans 15 amino acids. DNA of the CDR3: TGTGCCAGCACCGAGTTTCGGGACAGGGTCTACGAGCAGTACTTC. It encodes CASTEFRDRVYEQYF.

The J gene is TRBJ2-1, the V gene TRBV4-3; TRBD2 is a possible D gene (5 bases). The V end lost 0 bases, the J end lost 4 bases, and 13 bases lay between the germline ends. This CDR3 has 16 amino acids. CDR1 and CDR2 (germline): LGHNA, YSLEER. The CDR3, as DNA: TGCGCCAGCAGCCAAGAATTGTACAGCGGATACAATGAGCAGTTCTTC. It yields the protein CASSQELYSGYNEQFF.

The chain employs TRBV7-4 and TRBJ1-1; 11 bases line up with TRBD1. The germline gives CDR1 SGHVT, CDR2 SQSDAQ. Trimming at V came to 8 bases and at J to 0 bases, leaving 2 bases not matched to a gene. This CDR3 contains 14 residues. DNA for the CDR3: TGTGCCAGCTGGGACAGGGGGGTGAACACTGAAGCTTTCTTT. Protein: CASWDRGVNTEAFF.

This clonotype was seen more than once but under ten times. CDR3 nucleotides: TGTGCCAGCAGCGTAGGCCGGAATAATGGCTACACCTTC. It encodes CASSVGRNNGYTF. This rearrangement joins TRBV9 to TRBJ1-2; no definite D call. CDR3 length equals 13 residues. The V and J ends lost 0 bases and 6 bases respectively, with 9 bases between them. CDR1 SGDLS and CDR2 YYNGEE come from the germline V gene.

This rearrangement joins TRBV4-2 to TRBJ2-5; the D gene is possibly TRBD2 (6 bases). Germline CDR1 LGHNA, CDR2 YNFKEQ. This CDR3 spans 17 amino acids. V was pared by 3 bases and J by 0 bases, with 17 bases between. The chain's CDR3 is CASSHTTGLIHQETQYF. The CDR3 region has the DNA TGTGCCAGCAGCCACACCACGGGACTGATCCACCAAGAGACCCAGTACTTC.

The rearrangement joins TRBV4-1 to TRBJ2-7, with TRBD1 matching 7 bases. With V trimmed by 1 base and J by 1 base, 4 bases remained unmatched. Per germline, CDR1 MGHRA and CDR2 YSYEKL. The CDR3 has 15 residues. The CDR3 protein is CASSQVNRGSYEQYF. The CDR3 nucleotides are TGCGCCAGCAGCCAAGTCAACAGGGGATCCTACGAGCAGTACTTC.

The sample holds many counts of this clonotype. The V call is TRBV7-2, the J call TRBJ2-1; 9 nucleotides match TRBD2. The CDR3 spans 18 residues. J gave up 1 base and V 2 bases, and 9 bases lay outside the gene matches. Per the germline V gene, CDR1 is SGHTA and CDR2 is FQGNSA. The DNA of the CDR3 is TGTGCCAGCAGCTTAAATGGACTAGCGATTTTTTCCTACAATGAGCAGTTCTTC. Translation gives CASSLNGLAIFSYNEQFF.

The CDR3, as DNA: TGCAGTGCTAGACCCCGGGACAGGGGCAGGGAGACCCAGTACTTC. Protein: CSARPRDRGRETQYF. The chain carries TRBV20-1 and TRBJ2-5; 10 positions agree with TRBD1. V shed 2 bases, J shed 5 bases, and the junction held 8 bases outside the gene matches. The CDR3 sequence is 15 residues long. CDR1 DFQATT and CDR2 SNEGSKA come from the germline V gene (reference sequence).

The chain uses TRBV6-5 and TRBJ2-1; 10 nucleotides align to TRBD1. Losses at the gene ends were 5 bases for V and 1 base for J; bases not matched to a gene: 8. CDR3 length equals 17 residues. Germline loops: CDR1 MNHEY, CDR2 SVGAGI. This chain's CDR3 is CASSQGQGPHSYNEQFF. The CDR3 bases are TGTGCCAGCAGTCAGGGACAGGGGCCCCATTCCTACAATGAGCAGTTCTTC.

In its sample, this clonotype was seen many times. The CDR3 nucleotides are TGTGCCAGCAGCTTAGTTCGGGGGATGAATGAGCAGTTCTTC. This gives the protein CASSLVRGMNEQFF. The chain carries TRBV7-8 and TRBJ2-1; the D gene is possibly TRBD2 (6 bases). V was shortened by 1 base and J by 7 bases, with 11 bases between the two germline ends. CDR1 is SGHVS, CDR2 FQNEAQ, per germline. The CDR3 totals 14 residues. Filled out from reference TRBV7-8 and TRBJ2-1, the complete variable domain reads GAGVSQSPRYKVAKRGQDVALRCDPISGHVSLFWYQQALGQGPEFLTYFQNEAQLDKSGLPSDRFFAERPEGSVSTLKIQRTQQEDSAVYLCASSLVRGMNEQFFGPGTRLTVL.

This clonotype was detected only a few times. For the CDR3, the DNA is TGTGCCAGCAGTCCCAGACAGGATAATTCACCCCTCCACTTT. Its translation: CASSPRQDNSPLHF. The chain links TRBV28 to TRBJ1-6, with TRBD1 as a possible D gene (6 bases). This CDR3 region has 14 residues. Trimming removed 5 bases from V and 5 bases from J, with 10 bases in between. The germline V gene has CDR1 MDHEN and CDR2 SYDVKM.

This clonotype was observed at least ten times. The chain employs TRBV7-6 and TRBJ1-2, with a possible D match to TRBD1 (5 bases). Trimming removed 4 bases at V and 5 bases at J, with 23 bases between. The CDR3 length is 17 residues. Germline V gene sequence: CDR1 SGHVS, CDR2 FNYEAQ. The CDR3 nucleotides read TGTGCCAGCAGCTCCTCCACCGATAGGGGCTCTGGGTATGGCTACACCTTC. Translation gives CASSSSTDRGSGYGYTF.

This sequence joins TRBV6-1 and TRBJ2-3, with D perhaps matching TRBD1 (6 bases). CDR3 size: 17 residues. Trimming took off 6 bases at V and 2 bases at J, with 21 bases between the two ends. Looked up from germline, CDR1 is MNHNS and CDR2 is SASEGT. CDR3: CASSVIPGVRVTDTQYF. The CDR3 bases are TGTGCCAGCAGCGTGATACCAGGGGTACGGGTCACAGATACGCAGTATTTT.

This chain joins TRBV19 and TRBJ2-7; 10 bases agree with TRBD1. The CDR3 consists of 15 residues. Trimming removed 1 base from V and 2 bases from J; junction bases left unmatched: 2. Germline values: CDR1 LNHDA, CDR2 SQIVND (reference sequence). CDR3 sequence: CASSIGGTGAYEQYF. In DNA, the CDR3 is TGTGCCAGTAGTATAGGAGGGACAGGGGCCTACGAGCAGTACTTC.